The rows below give T cell receptor beta chains drawn from one sample of a study of cytomegalovirus exposure and HLA in healthy donors. TCRdb's table, derived via immunoSEQ multiplex PCR, lists solely in-frame clones and lacks some. This table has about 160,000 clones, 77% appearing once. Input material: PBMCs. The receptors were gathered from a man aged 25 to 45 in good health and CMV-seropositive. Both conserved end residues are part of each CDR3. The order of the fields is V gene, clone size, D gene, J gene, CDR3 protein, CDR3 DNA. The D gene is left open where the match is weak. Expanded clones are given a class, and other clones once, few, many or no size at all.

TRBV4-1	-	-	TRBJ2-3	CASSQASQGSTDTQYF	TGCGCCAGCAGCCAAGCTTCACAGGGTAGCACAGATACGCAGTATTTT
TRBV28	once	TRBD1	TRBJ2-7	CASTRLGTGDEQYF	TGTGCCAGCACAAGACTTGGGACAGGGGACGAGCAGTACTTC
TRBV19	-	TRBD1	TRBJ2-7	CASDPGQGSYEQYF	TGTGCCAGCGATCCGGGACAGGGGTCCTACGAGCAGTACTTC
TRBV13	few	-	TRBJ1-2	CASSLGGDYGYTF	TGTGCCAGCAGCTTAGGAGGGGACTATGGCTACACCTTC
TRBV2	-	TRBD1	TRBJ2-7	CASKDRDMNEQYF	TGTGCCAGCAAAGACAGGGATATGAACGAGCAGTACTTC
TRBV19	few	-	TRBJ1-4	CASSMSEKLFF	TGTGCCAGTAGTATGAGTGAAAAACTGTTTTTT
TRBV7-2	-	TRBD1	TRBJ1-4	CASSLGQSREKLFF	TGTGCCAGCAGCCTGGGACAGTCTAGAGAAAAACTGTTTTTT
TRBV5-4	-	TRBD2	TRBJ2-3	CASSFGGGSTDTQYF	TGTGCCAGCAGCTTTGGGGGGGGGAGCACAGATACGCAGTATTTT
TRBV7-2	once	-	TRBJ1-2	CASSPQGSPYGYTF	TGTGCCAGCAGCCCCCAGGGATCCCCCTATGGCTACACCTTC
TRBV19	-	TRBD2	TRBJ2-7	CASSWEGGYEQYF	TGTGCCAGTAGTTGGGAGGGAGGCTACGAGCAGTACTTC
TRBV19	-	TRBD2	TRBJ2-7	CASSIGLAGTYEQYF	TGTGCCAGTAGTATCGGACTAGCGGGCACCTACGAGCAGTACTTC
TRBV2	-	TRBD1	TRBJ1-1	CASSELRGPGTEAFF	TGTGCCAGCAGTGAACTTAGGGGGCCGGGCACTGAAGCTTTCTTT
TRBV28	-	TRBD1	TRBJ1-6	CASSSGGQGDSPLHF	TGTGCCAGCAGCTCAGGGGGACAGGGAGATTCACCCCTCCACTTT
TRBV25-1	-	TRBD1	TRBJ2-1	CASSGWDREHHNEQFF	TGTGCCAGCAGTGGTTGGGACAGGGAGCACCACAATGAGCAGTTCTTC
TRBV11-2	few	-	TRBJ1-6	CASSPLETKRDSPLHF	TGTGCCAGCAGCCCCCTCGAAACCAAAAGAGATTCACCCCTCCACTTT
TRBV10-2	few	TRBD1	TRBJ2-3	CASDEGAPGTQYF	TGCGCCAGCGACGAGGGGGCGCCTGGTACGCAGTATTTT
TRBV11-3	-	-	TRBJ2-5	CASSLNGGMETQYF	TGTGCCAGCAGCCTCAATGGAGGGATGGAGACCCAGTACTTC
TRBV27	-	TRBD2	TRBJ2-7	CASRGSGGLYEQYF	TGTGCCAGCAGGGGTAGCGGGGGGCTCTACGAGCAGTACTTC
TRBV10-1	-	TRBD1	TRBJ2-7	CASSEGQGYEQYF	TGCGCCAGCAGTGAGGGACAGGGTTACGAGCAGTACTTC
TRBV6-1	-	-	TRBJ2-7	CASSDPGTSSYEQYF	TGTGCCAGCAGTGACCCTGGGACATCGTCCTACGAGCAGTACTTC
TRBV7-9	-	TRBD1	TRBJ2-7	CASSFGQGSHEQYF	TGTGCCAGCAGCTTCGGACAGGGGAGCCACGAGCAGTACTTC
TRBV9	few	-	TRBJ1-4	CASSPEKGVYEKLFF	TGTGCCAGCAGCCCAGAGAAGGGGGTTTATGAAAAACTGTTTTTT
TRBV28	-	-	TRBJ2-4	CASSSPPAKNIQYF	TGTGCCAGCAGTTCTCCCCCAGCCAAAAACATTCAGTACTTC
TRBV5-1	-	-	TRBJ2-7	CASSLVSTGPLYEQYF	TGCGCCAGCAGCTTGGTCTCGACAGGTCCCCTCTACGAGCAGTACTTC
TRBV6-5	once	-	TRBJ2-7	CASSYSGSYEQYF	TGTGCCAGCAGTTACTCGGGCAGCTACGAGCAGTACTTC
TRBV7-2	-	-	TRBJ1-5	CASSLGGQGQEPQHF	TGTGCCAGCAGCTTAGGTGGTCAGGGGCAAGAGCCCCAGCATTTT
TRBV5-1	few	TRBD2	TRBJ2-7	CASSSSATSGIYEQYF	TGCGCCAGCAGCTCCTCGGCTACTAGCGGCATCTACGAGCAGTACTTC
TRBV28	-	-	TRBJ1-5	CASSDLGGNQPQHF	TGTGCCAGCAGTGATTTAGGGGGAAATCAGCCCCAGCATTTT
TRBV5-1	-	-	TRBJ1-1	CASSESGIMNTEAFF	TGCGCCAGCAGCGAAAGCGGAATAATGAACACTGAAGCTTTCTTT
TRBV19	-	-	TRBJ1-5	CASRQGVNQPQHF	TGTGCCAGTAGACAGGGCGTCAATCAGCCCCAGCATTTT
TRBV18	-	-	TRBJ1-1	CASSPRDGEAFF	TGTGCCAGCTCACCCAGGGATGGTGAAGCTTTCTTT
TRBV14	few	-	TRBJ1-1	CASSVTRGTEAFF	TGTGCCAGCAGCGTTACAAGGGGGACTGAAGCTTTCTTT
TRBV28	-	TRBD1	TRBJ2-7	CASSWPTGTETYEQYF	TGTGCCAGCAGTTGGCCAACCGGGACAGAGACCTACGAGCAGTACTTC
TRBV5-1	-	-	TRBJ2-6	CASSLGQVFSGANVLTF	TGCGCCAGCAGCTTGGGACAGGTCTTCTCTGGGGCCAACGTCCTGACTTTC
TRBV5-1	-	-	TRBJ2-7	CASRSFSSYEQYF	TGCGCCAGCAGGTCTTTTAGCTCCTACGAGCAGTACTTC
TRBV10-3	-	TRBD1	TRBJ1-5	CAISSGGRQPQHF	TGTGCCATCAGTTCAGGGGGTCGTCAGCCCCAGCATTTT
TRBV5-1	-	TRBD2	TRBJ2-7	CASSPRGGVSSYEQYF	TGCGCCAGCAGCCCGCGGGGGGGCGTCAGCTCCTACGAGCAGTACTTC
TRBV28	few	TRBD1	TRBJ1-5	CASSRDRGGNQPQHF	TGTGCCAGCAGTCGGGACAGGGGTGGCAATCAGCCCCAGCATTTT
TRBV6-1	once	-	TRBJ2-6	CASSDRTHGSTYVLTF	TGTGCCAGCAGTGACCGGACACACGGCAGTACTTACGTCCTGACTTTC
TRBV7-6	-	-	TRBJ2-3	CASSSQVAGRTGTQYF	TGTGCCAGCAGCTCCCAAGTCGCAGGGCGCACAGGTACGCAGTATTTT
TRBV28	-	TRBD1	TRBJ2-7	CASIPRDRGRYEQYF	TGTGCCAGCATCCCCCGGGACAGGGGGAGGTACGAGCAGTACTTC
TRBV7-6	once	-	TRBJ1-3	CASSHRASGNTIYF	TGTGCCAGCAGCCACAGGGCCTCTGGAAACACCATATATTTT
TRBV27	-	TRBD1	TRBJ1-2	CASRRVVGQGLYGYTF	TGTGCCAGCCGTCGCGTAGTGGGACAGGGTCTCTATGGCTACACCTTC
TRBV2	once	-	TRBJ1-1	CASSEGVSRYTEAFF	TGTGCCAGCAGTGAAGGCGTGAGTAGATACACTGAAGCTTTCTTT
TRBV19	-	TRBD1	TRBJ1-6	CASSTTGDPNSPLHF	TGTGCCAGTAGTACGACAGGGGACCCAAATTCACCCCTCCACTTT